What follows are 5 T cell receptor beta chains derived from one specimen sequenced in a study of beta chain features in type 1 diabetes. Reverse transcription of all isolated RNA meant that expressed TCRB transcripts were sequenced. Assay used: immunoSEQ multiplex PCR; TCRdb lists only in-frame clones, some missing. In the table there are about 180,000 clones, about 13% of which are singletons. The sequencing input was central memory CD4+ T cells from blood. The receptor source for this set is a woman between 18 and 30 years old in good health.

This clone was observed a few times. This chain uses TRBV6-4 with TRBJ2-2; weak D call: TRBD1 (6 bases). The V end lost 4 bases, the J end lost 3 bases, and 12 bases lay between the germline ends. Looked up from germline, CDR1 is MRHNA and CDR2 is SNTAGT. This CDR3 spans 15 amino acids. CDR3: CASSAQGSHTGELFF. CDR3 nucleotide sequence: TGTGCCAGCAGTGCACAGGGCTCGCACACCGGGGAGCTGTTTTTT.

This clone has a handful of counts. The chain joins TRBV6-5 to TRBJ2-5; maybe TRBD1 (6 bases). V lost 2 bases and J lost 4, with 11 bases in between. CDR1 MNHEY and CDR2 SVGAGI come from the germline V gene. This CDR3 contains 14 residues. As DNA, the CDR3 is TGTGCCAGCAGTTACCTAGCAGGGGTAGAGACCCAGTACTTC. It specifies CASSYLAGVETQYF.

There are many counts of this clone. CDR3 protein: CASSESPQGYDYGYTF. The CDR3 DNA follows: TGTGCCAGCAGCGAATCGCCGCAGGGGTATGACTATGGCTACACCTTC. The chain joins TRBV7-9 to TRBJ1-2, with TRBD1 as a possible D gene (6 bases). The CDR3 covers 16 residues. The germline V gene encodes CDR1 SEHNR and CDR2 FQNEAQ (reference sequence). The V end lost 5 bases, the J end lost 3 bases, and 19 bases lay between the germline ends.

At least ten counts were recorded for this clone. V usage is TRBV5-6 and J usage is TRBJ2-1, with D perhaps TRBD1 (6 bases). Trimming removed 1 base from V and 9 bases from J, with 17 bases in between. CDR1 and CDR2 from the germline V gene are SGHDT and YYEEEE. This CDR3 is 15 amino acids long. CDR3 in amino acids: CASSLRGLGNLEQFF. In nucleotides, the CDR3 is TGTGCCAGCAGCTTGAGGGGGTTAGGGAATCTTGAGCAGTTCTTC.

The chain has TRBV5-1 and TRBJ2-5; TRBD1 is a possible D gene (6 bases). Trimming pared 4 bases from V and 2 bases from J, leaving 12 bases between. The CDR3 extends over 14 amino acids. Germline V gene lookup returns CDR1 SGHRS and CDR2 YFSETQ. The CDR3 protein is CASSLRTEQETQYF. CDR3 nucleotide sequence: TGCGCCAGCAGCCTCAGGACAGAACAAGAGACCCAGTACTTC.